The rows below give T cell receptor beta chains drawn from one sample of a study of T cell responses to AZD1222 COVID-19 vaccine. Sequencing was performed with immunoSEQ multiplex PCR; in TCRdb, only in-frame clones are kept and a portion is missing. The sample holds about 120,000 clones, approximately 83% seen once. The sequences come from peripheral blood, collected on day 0 of MenACWY control vaccination. The source of these receptors is an adult in good health. Each CDR3 is given with its conserved first and last residue. Clone size is stated in some rows and not others, as once, few, many or a class when expanded.

J gene	clone size	CDR3 length	V gene	CDR3 protein
TRBJ2-7	NA	15	TRBV6-5	CASSRRGDLSYEQYF
TRBJ1-4	NA	16	TRBV28	CASSPRSGGLGEKLFF
TRBJ2-7	NA	16	TRBV28	CASSSDIGGGPYEQYF
TRBJ2-5	NA	15	TRBV9	CASSAQQGSGETQYF
TRBJ2-3	NA	13	TRBV27	CASSDFSTDTQYF
TRBJ1-2	NA	12	TRBV12-3/TRBV12-4	CASSLPAGGYTF
TRBJ1-1	NA	14	TRBV19	CASTLGRLNTEAFF
TRBJ1-3	NA	15	TRBV5-1	CASSLGAEAGNTIYF
TRBJ2-6	NA	19	TRBV4-3	CASSQGRGLTGSGANVLTF
TRBJ2-1	NA	17	TRBV7-2	CASSSRVRDRSYNEQFF
TRBJ2-7	NA	12	TRBV2	CASSEGYSEQYF
TRBJ1-2	once	13	TRBV7-2	CASSPNQGDGYTF
TRBJ2-7	NA	15	TRBV7-9	CASSPSGRARYEQYF
TRBJ1-5	NA	14	TRBV5-1	CASSPQGAGQPQHF
TRBJ2-7	NA	15	TRBV5-1	CASSLNDRGTYEQYF
TRBJ2-7	NA	13	TRBV5-6	CASSLVQSYEQYF
TRBJ1-6	NA	11	TRBV18	CASSLGDGLHF
TRBJ2-5	NA	12	TRBV11-3	CASSASDRVLHF
TRBJ1-1	NA	15	TRBV18	CASSPLDRANTEAFF
TRBJ1-6	NA	20	TRBV4-3	CATSQDDGTGGVGDNSPLHF
TRBJ1-2	NA	13	TRBV6-5	CASRGQGVGGYTF
TRBJ2-7	NA	17	TRBV6-4	CASSDSTSGGPSYEQYF
TRBJ2-5	NA	15	TRBV18	CASSPNRGPQETQYF
TRBJ1-6	NA	15	TRBV5-6	CASSLYDRDNSPLHF
TRBJ1-6	NA	13	TRBV5-4	CASSVDPNSPLHF
TRBJ1-1	NA	14	TRBV6-8	CASCLTREDTEAFF
TRBJ2-5	NA	14	TRBV2	CASRATGAYETQYF
TRBJ2-5	NA	15	TRBV27	CASSFRGGLGETQYF
TRBJ1-2	NA	15	TRBV19	CASSSSPGRGFGYTF
TRBJ1-3	NA	13	TRBV19	CASQQGAGNTIYF
TRBJ1-4	NA	16	TRBV28	CASNRIGQQGGEKLFF
TRBJ2-1	NA	15	TRBV9	CASSVGRVGVNEQFF
TRBJ1-5	NA	14	TRBV6-5	CASSPDRTHQPQHF
TRBJ2-7	NA	16	TRBV27	CASRRRGQVTYNEQYF
TRBJ2-7	NA	15	TRBV6-5	CASSLGQEYNYEQYF
TRBJ2-4	NA	13	TRBV7-2	CASSLAQGDIQYF
TRBJ1-1	NA	14	TRBV19	CASSSSESDTEAFF
TRBJ1-2	NA	13	TRBV19	CASSTSGLYGYTF
TRBJ1-3	NA	14	TRBV6-6	CASTLGNSGNTIYF
TRBJ2-1	NA	15	TRBV30	CAWSVPWGTYNEQFF
TRBJ1-1	NA	15	TRBV7-3	CASSSVHGTWTEAFF
TRBJ2-7	NA	14	TRBV7-8	CASSSGLAGYEQYF
TRBJ1-5	NA	15	TRBV7-2	CASSLQGSGNQPQHF
TRBJ2-5	NA	14	TRBV6-2/TRBV6-3	CASSYLGAGETQYF
TRBJ1-1	NA	15	TRBV4-3	CASSQEDGRATEAFF